A selection of T cell receptor beta chains follows, all from one sample in a study of regulatory T cells in long-lasting Graves disease. Each CDR3 protein gets one entry after TCRdb re-called the multiplex PCR reads with MiXCR. The repertoire holds 350,000 to 450,000 distinct CDR3 sequences, with less than 30% as singletons. Source: peripheral blood mononuclear cells (PBMCs), taken when the disease was refractory, from a patient treated with antithyroid drugs. Receptors originate from a woman aged 40 to 50 with Graves disease. CDR3s include the opening cysteine and the closing phenylalanine or tryptophan.

v_gene	j_gene	CDR3aa
TRBV28	TRBJ1-2	CASIKTGGGYTF
TRBV14	TRBJ1-1	CASSQLTGGTEAFF
TRBV29-1	TRBJ1-3	CSVGSSGNTIYF
TRBV28	TRBJ2-5	CASSLLGRDAERRTQYF
TRBV3-1	TRBJ2-7	CASSPLAGGSYEQYF
TRBV6-5	TRBJ2-1	CASSYSGRDPYNEQFF
TRBV5-1	TRBJ2-3	CASSPGLVADTQYF
TRBV27	TRBJ1-2	CASSRPGQASSYTF
TRBV5-1	TRBJ1-5	CASSDGTGRPQHF
TRBV20-1	TRBJ2-7	CSAGSPGLYEQYF
TRBV13	TRBJ2-7	CASSSTRRAANSYEQYF
TRBV7-8	TRBJ2-1	CASSPGTSGRGNEQFF
TRBV24-1	TRBJ2-6	CATSDRRAGANVLTF
TRBV7-3	TRBJ2-5	CASGSGSMETQYF
TRBV10-3	TRBJ2-7	CAIRTGTSGVSSYEQYF
TRBV20-1	TRBJ2-5	CSANDPRSQETQYF
TRBV10-3	TRBJ2-5	CAISDGAGVGTQYF
TRBV19	TRBJ2-7	CATQEYPTYEQYF
TRBV27	TRBJ1-5	CAVGQPQHF
TRBV11-2	TRBJ1-4	CASSLVGVGYEKLFF
TRBV7-9	TRBJ1-4	CASSLARREAANEKLFF
TRBV28	TRBJ2-4	CASSGLGQTKNIQYF
TRBV29-1	TRBJ2-1	CSADRGNEQFF
TRBV6-1	TRBJ1-1	CASRGTGGLTEAFF
TRBV20-1	TRBJ1-1	CSARGGAEAFF
TRBV6-5	TRBJ2-2	CASSYSHSSGGPGELFF
TRBV6-1	TRBJ2-2	CASEIRGLFNTGELFF
TRBV20-1	TRBJ2-2	CSARGLAGESGELFF
TRBV5-1	TRBJ2-2	CASSLAQQRTGELFF
TRBV12-3/TRBV12-4	TRBJ2-1	CASSPGTSKTFF
TRBV6-1	TRBJ1-4	CASSPLVRGFNEKLFF
TRBV28	TRBJ2-7	CASRETSGRAEQYF
TRBV20-1	TRBJ2-1	CSAGPGLALNEQFF
TRBV19	TRBJ1-2	CASSLQPGINYGYTF
TRBV2	TRBJ2-3	CAILKYESDTQYF
TRBV6-1	TRBJ2-5	CASTDNRARETQYF
TRBV20-1	TRBJ2-5	CSARDPAGGRETQYF
TRBV19	TRBJ2-3	CASRSKQGSGDTQYF
TRBV20-1	TRBJ2-2	CSAGPGQNTGELFF
TRBV18	TRBJ2-5	CASSPPYTQRAQYF
TRBV6-9	TRBJ1-5	CASSYSKGGGNQPQHF
TRBV15	TRBJ1-5	CATSGGENQPQHF
TRBV28	TRBJ2-2	CASSLPPPVGELFF
TRBV6-5	TRBJ2-7	CASSYSGQSHVEYF
TRBV18	TRBJ2-7	CASSPQASYEQYF
TRBV30	TRBJ2-7	CAWNNWLSNYEQYF
TRBV28	TRBJ1-5	CASGAGGSSNQPQHF
TRBV28	TRBJ1-1	CASSLRQVRVTEAFF
TRBV11-2	TRBJ2-7	CASSRAGATYEQYF
TRBV7-9	TRBJ2-3	CASSFLGLGTDTQYF
TRBV11-2	TRBJ1-1	CASSLGPRTEAFF
TRBV7-9	TRBJ1-4	CASSLVTGQGLYDIAEKRFF
TRBV29-1	TRBJ2-7	CSGGGQGGQEQYF
TRBV10-2	TRBJ1-6	CASSARAAVHWMPYNSPLHF
TRBV25-1	TRBJ2-1	CASKLRDIQFF
TRBV7-8	TRBJ2-2	CASSLGSSNTGELFF